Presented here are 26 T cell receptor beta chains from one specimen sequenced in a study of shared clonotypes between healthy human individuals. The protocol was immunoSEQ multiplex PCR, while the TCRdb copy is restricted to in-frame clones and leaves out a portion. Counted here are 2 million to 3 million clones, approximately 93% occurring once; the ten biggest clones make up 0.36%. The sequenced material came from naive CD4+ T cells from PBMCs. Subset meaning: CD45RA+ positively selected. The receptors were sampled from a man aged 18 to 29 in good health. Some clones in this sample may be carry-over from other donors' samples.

CDR3 amino acids: CASRAGVGNQETQYF. The CDR3 DNA sequence: TGCGCCAGCAGAGCGGGAGTGGGAAATCAAGAGACCCAGTACTTC. The chain combines TRBV5-1 with TRBJ2-5; 8 bases map to TRBD2. This CDR3 comprises 15 residues. Germline V gives CDR1 SGHRS, CDR2 YFSETQ. J gave up 2 bases and V 5 bases, and 8 bases lay outside the gene matches. The whole variable domain, remainder taken from reference TRBV5-1 and TRBJ2-5, is KAGVTQTPRYLIKTRGQQVTLSCSPISGHRSVSWYQQTPGQGLQFLFEYFSETQRNKGNFPGRFSGRQFSNSRSEMNVSTLELGDSALYLCASRAGVGNQETQYFGPGTRLLVL.

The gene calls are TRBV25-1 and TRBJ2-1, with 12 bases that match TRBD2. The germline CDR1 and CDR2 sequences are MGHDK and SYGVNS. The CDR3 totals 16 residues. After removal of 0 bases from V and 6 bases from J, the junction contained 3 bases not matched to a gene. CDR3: CASSEYGTSGFNEQFF. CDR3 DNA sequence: TGTGCCAGCAGTGAATATGGGACTAGCGGGTTCAATGAGCAGTTCTTC.

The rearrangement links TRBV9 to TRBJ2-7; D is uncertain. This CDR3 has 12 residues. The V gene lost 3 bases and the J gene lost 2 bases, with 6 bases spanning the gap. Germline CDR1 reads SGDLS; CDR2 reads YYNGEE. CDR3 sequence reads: CASSGDPYEQYF. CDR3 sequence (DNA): TGTGCCAGCAGCGGGGATCCCTACGAGCAGTACTTC.

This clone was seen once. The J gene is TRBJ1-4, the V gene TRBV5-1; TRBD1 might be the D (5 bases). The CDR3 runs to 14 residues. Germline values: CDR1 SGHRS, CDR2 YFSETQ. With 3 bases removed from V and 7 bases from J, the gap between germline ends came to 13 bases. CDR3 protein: CASSWDSTGEKLFF. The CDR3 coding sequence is TGCGCCAGCAGCTGGGATTCTACAGGTGAAAAACTGTTTTTT.

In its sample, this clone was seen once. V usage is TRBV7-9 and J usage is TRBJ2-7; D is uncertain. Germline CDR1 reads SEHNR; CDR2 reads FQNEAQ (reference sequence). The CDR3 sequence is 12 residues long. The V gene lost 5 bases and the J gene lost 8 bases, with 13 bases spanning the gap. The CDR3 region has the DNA TGTGCCAGCAGCCCCAACAGTGCTCAGCAGTACTTC. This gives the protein CASSPNSAQQYF.

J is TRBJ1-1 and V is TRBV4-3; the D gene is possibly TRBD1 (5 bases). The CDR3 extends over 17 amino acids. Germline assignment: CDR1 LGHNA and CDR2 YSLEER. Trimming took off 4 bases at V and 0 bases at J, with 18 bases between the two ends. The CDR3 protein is CASSPYTFGGMNTEAFF. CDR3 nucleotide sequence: TGCGCCAGCAGCCCCTATACCTTCGGGGGTATGAACACTGAAGCTTTCTTT.

CDR3 bases: TGTGCCAGCAGCTTAAGACTAGCGGGAGCAGACGAGCAGTTCTTC. It is translated as CASSLRLAGADEQFF. The chain has TRBV5-6 and TRBJ2-1, with TRBD2 matching 12 bases. Per germline, CDR1 SGHDT and CDR2 YYEEEE. V shed 2 bases, J shed 10 bases, and the junction held 7 bases outside the gene matches. The CDR3 contains 15 residues.

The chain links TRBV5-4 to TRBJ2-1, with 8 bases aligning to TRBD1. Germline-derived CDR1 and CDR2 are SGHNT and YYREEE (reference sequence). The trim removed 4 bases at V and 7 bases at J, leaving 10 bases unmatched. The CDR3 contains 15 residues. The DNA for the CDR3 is TGTGCCAGCAGCCTCGGGACAGGCTCTTGGAATGAGCAGTTCTTC. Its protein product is CASSLGTGSWNEQFF.

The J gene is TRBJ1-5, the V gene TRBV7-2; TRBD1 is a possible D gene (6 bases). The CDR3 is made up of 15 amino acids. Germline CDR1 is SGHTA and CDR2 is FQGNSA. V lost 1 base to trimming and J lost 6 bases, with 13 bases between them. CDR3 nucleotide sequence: TGTGCCAGCAGCTTAGGCAGTCAGGGGATTCAGCCCCAGCATTTT. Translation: CASSLGSQGIQPQHF.

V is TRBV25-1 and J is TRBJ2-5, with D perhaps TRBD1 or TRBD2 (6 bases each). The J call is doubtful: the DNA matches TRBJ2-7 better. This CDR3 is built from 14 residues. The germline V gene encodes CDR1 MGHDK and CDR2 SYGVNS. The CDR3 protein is CASSERGELYEQYF. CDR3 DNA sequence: TGTGCCAGCAGTGAAAGGGGGGAACTTTACGAGCAGTACTTC.

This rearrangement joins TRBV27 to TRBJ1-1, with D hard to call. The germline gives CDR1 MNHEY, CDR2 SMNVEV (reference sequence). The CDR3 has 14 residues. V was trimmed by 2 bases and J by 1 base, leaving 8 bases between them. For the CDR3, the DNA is TGTGCCAGCAGTTTAAGGGAGAGGAACACTGAAGCTTTCTTT. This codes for CASSLRERNTEAFF.

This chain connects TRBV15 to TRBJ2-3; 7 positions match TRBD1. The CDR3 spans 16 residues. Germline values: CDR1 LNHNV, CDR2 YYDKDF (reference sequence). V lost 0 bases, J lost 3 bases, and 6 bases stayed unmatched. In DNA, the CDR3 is TGTGCCACCAGCAGAGAACGGACAGGAGCTACAGATACGCAGTATTTT. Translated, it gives CATSRERTGATDTQYF. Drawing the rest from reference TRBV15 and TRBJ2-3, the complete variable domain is DAMVIQNPRYQVTQFGKPVTLSCSQTLNHNVMYWYQQKSSQAPKLLFHYYDKDFNNEADTPDNFQSRRPNTSFCFLDIRSPGLGDTAMYLCATSRERTGATDTQYFGPGTRLTVL.

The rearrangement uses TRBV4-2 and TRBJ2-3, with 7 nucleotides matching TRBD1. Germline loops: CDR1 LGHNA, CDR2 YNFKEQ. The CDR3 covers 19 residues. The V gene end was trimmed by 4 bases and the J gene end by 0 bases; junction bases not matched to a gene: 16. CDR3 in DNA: TGTGCCAGCAGCCTTCGAGGGGGCAGGTTGGAAACTAGCACAGATACGCAGTATTTT. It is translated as CASSLRGGRLETSTDTQYF.

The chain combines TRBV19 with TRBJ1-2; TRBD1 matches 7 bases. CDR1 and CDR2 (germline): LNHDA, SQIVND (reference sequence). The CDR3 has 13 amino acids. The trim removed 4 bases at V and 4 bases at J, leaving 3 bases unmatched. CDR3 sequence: CASSTGQPYGYTF. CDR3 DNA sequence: TGTGCCAGTAGTACGGGACAGCCCTATGGCTACACCTTC.

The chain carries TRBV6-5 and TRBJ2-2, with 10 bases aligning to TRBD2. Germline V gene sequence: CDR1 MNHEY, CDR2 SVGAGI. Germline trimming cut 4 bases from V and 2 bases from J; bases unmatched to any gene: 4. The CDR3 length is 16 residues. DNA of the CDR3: TGTGCCAGCAGTTTGGGACTAGCGACTAACACCGGGGAGCTGTTTTTT. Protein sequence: CASSLGLATNTGELFF.

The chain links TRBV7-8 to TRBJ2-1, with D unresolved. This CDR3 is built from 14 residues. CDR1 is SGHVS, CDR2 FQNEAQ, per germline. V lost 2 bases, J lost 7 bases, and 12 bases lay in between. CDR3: CASSLSRFRNEQFF. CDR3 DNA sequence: TGTGCCAGCAGCTTAAGCAGGTTTCGGAATGAGCAGTTCTTC.

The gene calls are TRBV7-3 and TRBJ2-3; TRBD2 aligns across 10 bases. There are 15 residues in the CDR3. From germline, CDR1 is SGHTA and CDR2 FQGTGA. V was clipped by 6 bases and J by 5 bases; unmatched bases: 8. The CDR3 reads CASSKLAGMGDTQYF. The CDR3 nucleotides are TGTGCCAGCAGTAAACTAGCGGGAATGGGAGATACGCAGTATTTT.

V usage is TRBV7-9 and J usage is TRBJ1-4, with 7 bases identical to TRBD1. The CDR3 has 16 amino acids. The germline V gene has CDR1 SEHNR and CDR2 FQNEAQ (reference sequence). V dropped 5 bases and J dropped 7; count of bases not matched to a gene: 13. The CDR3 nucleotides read TGTGCCAGCAGCGTAACCGGGACAGAAAAGCGTGAAAAACTGTTTTTT. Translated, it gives CASSVTGTEKREKLFF.

The CDR3 DNA reads TGCAGCGCCCTTAATCCCTACAGGGATAGAGAGTTCTTC. Translation: CSALNPYRDREFF. The chain couples TRBV29-1 to TRBJ2-1; possible D gene TRBD1, 6 bases. This CDR3 is 13 amino acids long. The germline V and J ends were trimmed by 7 bases and 14 bases, with 24 bases remaining between them. Per germline, CDR1 SQVTM and CDR2 ANQGSEA.

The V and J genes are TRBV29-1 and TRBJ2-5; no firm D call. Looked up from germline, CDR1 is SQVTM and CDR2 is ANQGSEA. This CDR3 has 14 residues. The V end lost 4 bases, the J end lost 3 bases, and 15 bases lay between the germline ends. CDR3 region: CSVGSLDGEETQYF. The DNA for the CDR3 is TGCAGCGTTGGGTCCTTGGACGGAGAAGAGACCCAGTACTTC.

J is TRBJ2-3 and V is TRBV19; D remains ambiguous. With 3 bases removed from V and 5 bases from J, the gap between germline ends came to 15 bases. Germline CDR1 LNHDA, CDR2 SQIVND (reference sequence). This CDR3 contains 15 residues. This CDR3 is CASSILWTPGDTQYF. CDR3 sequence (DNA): TGTGCCAGTAGTATTCTTTGGACGCCCGGAGATACGCAGTATTTT.

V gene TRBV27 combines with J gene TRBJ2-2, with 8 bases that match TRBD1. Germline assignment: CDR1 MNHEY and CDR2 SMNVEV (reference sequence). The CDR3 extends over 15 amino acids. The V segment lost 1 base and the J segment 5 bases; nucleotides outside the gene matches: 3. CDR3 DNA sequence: TGTGCCAGCAGTTTATTGCGGACAGGGACCGGGGAGCTGTTTTTT. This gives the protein CASSLLRTGTGELFF.

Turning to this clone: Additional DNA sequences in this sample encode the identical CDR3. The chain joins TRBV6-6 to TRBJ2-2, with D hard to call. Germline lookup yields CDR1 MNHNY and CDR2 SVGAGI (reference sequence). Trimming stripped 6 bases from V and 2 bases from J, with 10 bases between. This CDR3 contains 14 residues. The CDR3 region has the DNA TGTGCCAGCAGCCCTGGTCCAAACACCGGGGAGCTGTTTTTT. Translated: CASSPGPNTGELFF.

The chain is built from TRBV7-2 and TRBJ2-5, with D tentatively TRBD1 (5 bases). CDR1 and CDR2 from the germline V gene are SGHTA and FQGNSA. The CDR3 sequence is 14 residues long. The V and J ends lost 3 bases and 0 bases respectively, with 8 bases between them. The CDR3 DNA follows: TGTGCCAGCAGCTTTGGCAGGGACCAAGAGACCCAGTACTTC. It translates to CASSFGRDQETQYF.

CDR3 bases: TGCGCCAGCAGCCAAGTAGGGACTAGCGGGAAATACGAGCAGTACTTC. This gives the protein CASSQVGTSGKYEQYF. The rearrangement links TRBV4-1 to TRBJ2-7; 13 bases are a match to TRBD2. The length of the CDR3 is 16 residues. J gave up 4 bases and V 1 base, and 4 bases lay outside the gene matches. CDR1 is MGHRA, CDR2 YSYEKL, per germline.

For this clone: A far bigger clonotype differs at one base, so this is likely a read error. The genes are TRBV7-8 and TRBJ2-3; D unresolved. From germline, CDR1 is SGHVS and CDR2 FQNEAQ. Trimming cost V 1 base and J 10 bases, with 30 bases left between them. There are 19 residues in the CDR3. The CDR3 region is CASSLEWTPQRPPGDAQYF. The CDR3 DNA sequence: TGTGCCAGCAGCTTAGAATGGACCCCACAGAGGCCACCGGGTGATGCGCAGTATTTT.